One and the same sample provided the 13 T cell receptor beta chains below, sequenced in a study of T cell responses to AZD1222 COVID-19 vaccine. Libraries were prepared by immunoSEQ multiplex PCR; TCRdb keeps only in-frame clonotypes and omits some of them. This repertoire shows 45,000 or so clones, nearly 85% found once; its top ten account for around 50%. The sequences come from peripheral blood, collected on day 0 of AZD1222 vaccination. The source of these receptors is an adult in good health.

The rearrangement joins TRBV19 to TRBJ2-7; D call uncertain. The CDR3 loop spans 14 amino acids. Trimming stripped 3 bases from V and 3 bases from J, with 12 bases between. The germline CDR1 and CDR2 sequences are LNHDA and SQIVND (reference sequence). This chain's CDR3 is CASSISHGVYEQYF. DNA for the CDR3: TGTGCCAGTAGTATCTCCCACGGAGTCTACGAGCAGTACTTC.

The chain has TRBV7-2 and TRBJ2-3; tentative D call: TRBD2 (5 bases). The CDR3 runs 14 residues. CDR1 is SGHTA, CDR2 FQGNSA, per germline. The V gene lost 0 bases and the J gene lost 6 bases, with 10 bases spanning the gap. CDR3 DNA: TGTGCCAGCAGCTTAGCGCGGGCCCCCGATACGCAGTATTTT. Its translation: CASSLARAPDTQYF. Filled out from reference TRBV7-2 and TRBJ2-3, the complete variable domain reads GAGVSQSPSNKVTEKGKDVELRCDPISGHTALYWYRQSLGQGLEFLIYFQGNSAPDKSGLPSDRFSAERTGGSVSTLTIQRTQQEDSAVYLCASSLARAPDTQYFGPGTRLTVL.

The V gene is TRBV28, the J gene TRBJ2-7, with D tentatively TRBD2 (5 bases). Germline values: CDR1 MDHEN, CDR2 SYDVKM. The CDR3 extends over 13 amino acids. Trimming took 6 bases from V and 6 from J, leaving 15 bases between them. CDR3 loop: CASRPGIPSEQYF. CDR3 sequence (DNA): TGTGCCAGCAGACCCGGGATCCCAAGCGAGCAGTACTTC.

This chain joins TRBV10-3 and TRBJ2-1, with 13 bases fitting TRBD2. The germline gives CDR1 ENHRY, CDR2 SYGVKD. V lost 7 bases to trimming and J lost 6 bases; unmatched junction nucleotides: 6. The CDR3 runs 15 residues. The CDR3 nucleotides are TGTGCCATCACAACCGGGACTAGCGGGGCCAATGAGCAGTTCTTC. Translation: CAITTGTSGANEQFF.

This chain uses TRBV10-1 with TRBJ2-3, with 12 bases matching TRBD2. This CDR3 has 16 residues. V shed 6 bases, J shed 1 base, and the junction held 5 bases outside the gene matches. Per germline, CDR1 WNHNN and CDR2 SYGVQD (reference sequence). Here the CDR3 DNA reads TGCGCCAGCAGCGGGACTAGCGGGTCCCGCACAGATACGCAGTATTTT. Amino acid sequence: CASSGTSGSRTDTQYF.

The table lists this clone with a few counts. This chain joins TRBV19 and TRBJ2-1, with a possible D match to TRBD1 (5 bases). In germline, CDR1 is LNHDA, CDR2 SQIVND (reference sequence). The CDR3 covers 16 residues. V lost 4 bases, J lost 5 bases, and 18 bases lay in between. The CDR3 sequence: CASSRGPLPPHNEQFF. CDR3 nucleotide sequence: TGTGCCAGTAGTAGGGGCCCCCTGCCCCCCCACAATGAGCAGTTCTTC. Complete variable domain (other parts from reference TRBV19 and TRBJ2-1): DGGITQSPKYLFRKEGQNVTLSCEQNLNHDAMYWYRQDPGQGLRLIYYSQIVNDFQKGDIAEGYSVSREKKESFPLTVTSAQKNPTAFYLCASSRGPLPPHNEQFFGPGTRLTVL.

The V gene is TRBV21-1, the J gene TRBJ1-2; the table's D gene call, TRBD1, was not cross checked with the DNA. TRBV21-1 is deemed a pseudogene. The CDR3 runs 15 residues. The CDR3 region is CASSPRTGTNYGYTF. The DNA of the CDR3 is TGTGCCAGCAGCCCTAGGACAGGGACGAACTATGGCTACACCTTC.

V gene TRBV3-1 (or the pseudogene TRBV3-2) combines with J gene TRBJ1-6; possibly TRBD1 for D (6 bases). V lost 5 bases and J 7 bases, leaving 15 bases between the germline ends. The CDR3 contains 15 residues. The germline V gene encodes CDR1 LGHDT and CDR2 YNNKEL (reference sequence). This CDR3 is CASSGKQGGNSPLHF. Written as DNA, the CDR3 is TGTGCCAGCAGCGGCAAACAGGGTGGCAATTCACCCCTCCACTTT.

This chain links TRBV6-1 with TRBJ1-5; D gene uncertain. Germline values: CDR1 MNHNS, CDR2 SASEGT. The germline V and J ends were trimmed by 2 bases and 14 bases, with 10 bases remaining between them. CDR3 length: 11 residues. CDR3 amino acids: CASSEYGVEHF. DNA for the CDR3: TGTGCCAGCAGTGAATATGGGGTAGAGCATTTT.

The rearrangement joins TRBV21-1 to TRBJ2-1. TRBV21-1 corresponds to a pseudogene. The CDR3 runs 12 residues. This CDR3 is CASSKCYNEQFF. CDR3 sequence (DNA): TGTGCCAGCAGCAAATGCTACAATGAGCAGTTCTTC.

The chain joins TRBV5-1 to TRBJ2-5; perhaps D is TRBD1 or TRBD2 (5 bases each). CDR1 is SGHRS, CDR2 YFSETQ, per germline. V was shortened by 3 bases and J by 0 bases, with 12 bases between the two germline ends. The CDR3 runs 15 residues. The CDR3 nucleotides are TGCGCCAGCAGCTGGGGGTATTCGGACCAAGAGACCCAGTACTTC. This translates into CASSWGYSDQETQYF.

CDR3 loop: CASSYPGAGETQYF. The CDR3 coding sequence is TGTGCCAGCAGTTACCCGGGGGCAGGAGAGACCCAGTACTTC. The genes are TRBV6-5 and TRBJ2-5; D possibly matches TRBD1 or TRBD2 (6 bases each). The CDR3 is 14 amino acids. V dropped 2 bases and J dropped 4 bases, with 11 bases sitting between them. CDR1 and CDR2 (germline): MNHEY, SVGAGI.

This clone has a single count. V gene TRBV7-3 combines with J gene TRBJ2-5, with a weak D call TRBD2 (6 bases). This CDR3 is built from 14 residues. Deletions cut 5 bases from V and 4 bases from J, with 14 bases between. Germline assignment: CDR1 SGHTA and CDR2 FQGTGA. CDR3 sequence reads: CASSPSSGGETQYF. The CDR3, as DNA: TGTGCCAGCAGCCCCTCATCCGGGGGAGAGACCCAGTACTTC. Drawing the rest from reference TRBV7-3 and TRBJ2-5, the complete variable domain is GAGVSQTPSNKVTEKGKYVELRCDPISGHTALYWYRQSLGQGPEFLIYFQGTGAADDSGLPNDRFFAVRPEGSVSTLKIQRTERGDSAVYLCASSPSSGGETQYFGPGTRLLVL.